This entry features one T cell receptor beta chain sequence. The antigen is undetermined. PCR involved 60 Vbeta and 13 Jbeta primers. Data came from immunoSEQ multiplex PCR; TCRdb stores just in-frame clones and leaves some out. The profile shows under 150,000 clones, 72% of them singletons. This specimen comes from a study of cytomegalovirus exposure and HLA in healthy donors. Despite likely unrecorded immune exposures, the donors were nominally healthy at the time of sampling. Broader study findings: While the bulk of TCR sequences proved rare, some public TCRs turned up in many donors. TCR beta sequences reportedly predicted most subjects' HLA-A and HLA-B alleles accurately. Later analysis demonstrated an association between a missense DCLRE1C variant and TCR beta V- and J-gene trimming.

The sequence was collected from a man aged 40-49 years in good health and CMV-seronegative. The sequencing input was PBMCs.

The CDR3 bases are TGCGCCAGCAGCTTGGAACATATCTCCTACAATGAGCAGTTCTTC. Its translation is CASSLEHISYNEQFF. The V and J genes are TRBV5-1 and TRBJ2-1; the D is unclear. The CDR3 extends over 15 amino acids. Germline V CDR1 and CDR2: SGHRS, YFSETQ. Trimming cost V 0 bases and J 0 bases, with 7 bases left between them.